The 29 T cell receptor beta chains listed next were all sequenced from one sample in a study of CXCR3-negative and CXCR3-positive naive CD8 T cells. These receptors' antigens are unknown. In preparing the TRB cDNA libraries, 5' RACE with UMI labels was used. From its re-call of the 5' RACE reads, TCRdb lists each CDR3 protein once, without DNA. The sample totals some 150,000 distinct CDR3 sequences. General study findings and limits: The study found more hydrophobic TRB CDR3s in CXCR3-positive naive cells than in CXCR3-negative naive cells.

Sequences were obtained from naive CXCR3+ CD8+ T cells from blood. The subset is: CD45RO-CCR7+CD27+CD95- naive CD8+ T cells expressing CXCR3 (TNR3+). The receptor set was obtained from a human donor in good health. Some clones in this sample may be carry-over from other donors' samples.

The CDR3 region is CASSEQSGSGNQPQHF. This chain connects TRBV6-6 to TRBJ1-5; TCRdb proposes TRBD1, but this gene call is untestable without DNA. The CDR3 covers 16 residues. Per the germline V gene, CDR1 is MNHNY and CDR2 is SVGAGI (reference sequence).

V is TRBV6-6 and J is TRBJ2-1. CDR1 MNHNY and CDR2 SVGAGI come from the germline V gene (reference sequence). The CDR3 extends over 13 amino acids. CDR3: CASSYGSNNEQFF.

The chain couples TRBV2 to TRBJ2-7; TCRdb calls TRBD1, which cannot be checked without DNA. Per the germline V gene, CDR1 is SNHLY and CDR2 is FYNNEI. The CDR3 is made up of 16 amino acids. The CDR3: CASSNLRGQDPYEQYF.

V is TRBV27 and J is TRBJ1-2; TCRdb names TRBD1, which stays unverified in the absence of DNA. CDR1 and CDR2 (germline): MNHEY, SMNVEV (reference sequence). This CDR3 is 14 amino acids long. The CDR3 protein is CASSWTGGGYGYTF.

The chain employs TRBV20-1 and TRBJ2-7; as DNA is missing, the TRBD1 call by TCRdb cannot be tested. The germline V gene encodes CDR1 DFQATT and CDR2 SNEGSKA (reference sequence). The length of the CDR3 is 12 residues. CDR3 sequence reads: CSAKGQGYEQYF.

This rearrangement joins TRBV6-5 to TRBJ1-2; TCRdb's assignment of TRBD1 cannot be checked, as there is no DNA. This CDR3 is 13 amino acids long. CDR1 and CDR2 from the germline V gene are MNHEY and SVGAGI. The CDR3 loop reads CASTRDRGEGYTF.

This chain links TRBV29-1 with TRBJ2-7; TCRdb selects TRBD1, and the lack of DNA leaves this call unchecked. Germline V gene lookup returns CDR1 SQVTM and CDR2 ANQGSEA. This CDR3 has 12 amino acids. The CDR3 sequence is CSVEDRGYEQYF.

This sequence joins TRBV12-3 or TRBV12-4 and TRBJ1-3; TCRdb selects TRBD1, and the lack of DNA leaves this call unchecked. The CDR3 extends over 18 amino acids. CDR3 in amino acids: CASIGDWGSPVSGNTIYF.

The J gene is TRBJ2-5, the V gene TRBV4-1; TCRdb reports TRBD1, a call that lacks DNA to check it against. The CDR3 has 14 amino acids. In germline, CDR1 is MGHRA, CDR2 YSYEKL. The CDR3 loop reads CASSPRTGIETQYF.

The chain joins TRBV7-9 to TRBJ1-1. The germline V gene has CDR1 SEHNR and CDR2 FQNEAQ (reference sequence). This CDR3 has 11 amino acids. The CDR3 sequence is CASSFTEEAFF.

The rearrangement joins TRBV6-5 to TRBJ2-5; TCRdb proposes TRBD1, but this gene call is untestable without DNA. The CDR3 sequence is 15 residues long. CDR1 and CDR2 (germline): MNHEY, SVGAGI. The CDR3 reads CASRPTGSPQETQYF.

This chain links TRBV6-6 with TRBJ2-1. CDR1 is MNHNY and CDR2 is SVGAGI in the germline V gene (reference sequence). This CDR3 is 12 amino acids long. CDR3 loop: CASSYSMDEQFF.

The chain employs TRBV12-3 or TRBV12-4 and TRBJ2-3. This CDR3 has 15 amino acids. The CDR3 loop is CASSSHLKRTDTQYF.

This chain connects TRBV19 to TRBJ2-5; TCRdb picks TRBD1, but there is no DNA to check that call. Germline V lookup: CDR1 LNHDA, CDR2 SQIVND (reference sequence). This CDR3 contains 14 residues. CDR3: CASRGQGYQETQYF. The full variable domain, rest sourced from reference TRBV19 and TRBJ2-5, is DGGITQSPKYLFRKEGQNVTLSCEQNLNHDAMYWYRQDPGQGLRLIYYSQIVNDFQKGDIAEGYSVSREKKESFPLTVTSAQKNPTAFYLCASRGQGYQETQYFGPGTRLLVL.

The gene calls are TRBV29-1 and TRBJ2-3. The CDR3 runs to 13 residues. The germline V gene has CDR1 SQVTM and CDR2 ANQGSEA. This chain's CDR3 is CIVEDPPADTQYF.

This chain connects TRBV27 to TRBJ2-1. The CDR3 sequence is 17 residues long. Looked up from germline, CDR1 is MNHEY and CDR2 is SMNVEV (reference sequence). The CDR3 sequence: CASSPPLRRSSYNEQFF.

The gene calls are TRBV7-9 and TRBJ2-1; TCRdb's D call of TRBD2 is untestable without DNA. CDR1 SEHNR and CDR2 FQNEAQ come from the germline V gene (reference sequence). This CDR3 spans 14 amino acids. The CDR3 region is CASSLSRTSDEQFF.

The chain combines TRBV29-1 with TRBJ1-2; TCRdb picks TRBD1, but there is no DNA to check that call. The V gene's germline CDR1 is SQVTM and CDR2 ANQGSEA. The CDR3 contains 13 residues. CDR3 region: CSVVPIGADGYTF.

The V gene is TRBV7-3, the J gene TRBJ1-1. CDR3 length: 13 residues. Germline-derived CDR1 and CDR2 are SGHTA and FQGTGA. CDR3 residues: CASSLRDGAEAFF.

V is TRBV14 and J is TRBJ2-7. The CDR3 is 12 residues long. CDR1 is SGHDN and CDR2 is FVKESK in the germline V gene. Here the CDR3 reads CASSQDLGEQYF. The full variable domain, with the rest looked up from reference TRBV14 and TRBJ2-7, is EAGVTQFPSHSVIEKGQTVTLRCDPISGHDNLYWYRRVMGKEIKFLLHFVKESKQDESGMPNNRFLAERTGGTYSTLKVQPAELEDSGVYFCASSQDLGEQYFGPGTRLTVT.

V is TRBV6-2 or TRBV6-3 and J is TRBJ2-1; TCRdb's D call, TRBD2, is unchecked because there is no DNA. Germline V gives CDR1 MNHEY, CDR2 SVGEGT. The CDR3 length is 15 residues. The CDR3 loop reads CASSPGNRLDNEQFF.

The chain uses TRBV7-3 and TRBJ2-1; the D call of TRBD1 rests on TCRdb alone, since no DNA is present to check it. Germline V gives CDR1 SGHTA, CDR2 FQGTGA. This CDR3 has 15 residues. CDR3 sequence reads: CASSLTGGIYNEQFF.

The chain employs TRBV9 and TRBJ2-1. This CDR3 has 14 residues. Germline values: CDR1 SGDLS, CDR2 YYNGEE. The CDR3 protein is CASSGGTHYHEQFF.

This rearrangement joins TRBV6-5 to TRBJ2-7; with no DNA, the TCRdb D assignment of TRBD1 cannot be verified. This CDR3 is built from 15 residues. In germline, CDR1 is MNHEY, CDR2 SVGAGI. The CDR3 protein is CASSWVPGQGDEQYF.

The chain has TRBV14 and TRBJ2-1; the D call of TRBD1 rests on TCRdb alone, since no DNA is present to check it. Germline-derived CDR1 and CDR2 are SGHDN and FVKESK. CDR3 length: 13 residues. This chain's CDR3 is CASSQDPGAQQFF.

CDR3 amino acids: CASSSTGNSYEQYF. The genes are TRBV5-4 and TRBJ2-7; the TRBD1 assignment by TCRdb is unverifiable without DNA. This CDR3 has 14 residues. The germline gives CDR1 SGHNT, CDR2 YYREEE (reference sequence).

This chain joins TRBV27 and TRBJ1-5. CDR1 and CDR2 (germline): MNHEY, SMNVEV (reference sequence). CDR3 size: 15 residues. CDR3 sequence reads: CASRPDVYSNQPQHF.

This rearrangement joins TRBV29-1 to TRBJ2-1; checking the TCRdb D call of TRBD1 is not possible without DNA. The CDR3 loop spans 17 amino acids. Germline CDR1 and CDR2: SQVTM and ANQGSEA. This CDR3 is CSVDGQIQARSYNEQFF.

The J gene is TRBJ1-3, the V gene TRBV28; TCRdb's D call, TRBD1, is unchecked because there is no DNA. CDR3 length: 14 residues. Per the germline V gene, CDR1 is MDHEN and CDR2 is SYDVKM. CDR3 region: CASSPGFSGNTIYF.